The 24 T cell receptor beta chains below were found in one sample sequenced in a study of identical twins. MiXCR was run by TCRdb on the 5' RACE reads, yielding one entry per CDR3 protein. This repertoire shows a few hundred thousand distinct CDR3 sequences, about 8% found once; its top ten account for 3%. The sample was also reused in another study, on yellow fever vaccine responses in identical twins.

The sequenced material came from CD8+ T cells sorted from blood. Source of these receptors: a woman aged 18-30 years in good health.

This clonotype was seen a few times. The genes are TRBV19 and TRBJ2-1, with 10 bases lining up with TRBD1. Trimming took 4 bases from V and 5 from J; bases not matched to a gene: 5. Germline V gene data show CDR1 as LNHDA and CDR2 as SQIVND (reference sequence). The CDR3 covers 15 residues. The CDR3 sequence is CASSSSGTGDNEQFF. Here the CDR3 DNA reads TGTGCCAGTAGTAGTTCCGGGACAGGGGACAATGAGCAGTTCTTC. The variable domain in full, completed from reference TRBV19 and TRBJ2-1, reads DGGITQSPKYLFRKEGQNVTLSCEQNLNHDAMYWYRQDPGQGLRLIYYSQIVNDFQKGDIAEGYSVSREKKESFPLTVTSAQKNPTAFYLCASSSSGTGDNEQFFGPGTRLTVL.

This clonotype occurred a few times. The chain uses TRBV5-1 and TRBJ2-7, with no clear D. The CDR3 is 17 amino acids. Between the trimmed V and J ends, which lost 5 bases and 0 bases, there was a span of 21 bases. Per germline, CDR1 SGHRS and CDR2 YFSETQ. The CDR3 protein is CASRPRYHEFSSYEQYF. Here the CDR3 DNA reads TGCGCCAGCAGACCCCGTTATCACGAATTTAGCTCCTACGAGCAGTACTTC.

This clonotype was counted ten times or more. The V and J genes are TRBV27 and TRBJ2-7; no clear D gene. This CDR3 region has 14 residues. V lost 0 bases and J 3 bases, leaving 9 bases between the germline ends. Germline loops: CDR1 MNHEY, CDR2 SMNVEV (reference sequence). CDR3 amino acids: CASSLSAYLYEQYF. CDR3 DNA: TGTGCCAGCAGTTTATCGGCCTACCTCTACGAGCAGTACTTC.

This clonotype was seen only once. The V call is TRBV7-9, the J call TRBJ2-2, with D possibly matching TRBD1 (6 bases). CDR1 and CDR2 from the germline V gene are SEHNR and FQNEAQ (reference sequence). The length of the CDR3 is 14 residues. Trimming stripped 5 bases from V and 5 bases from J, with 12 bases between. The CDR3 coding sequence is TGTGCCAGCAGCGTCGGGACAAAGACCGGGGAGCTGTTTTTT. Translation gives CASSVGTKTGELFF.

In its sample, this clonotype was seen many times. The chain has TRBV29-1 and TRBJ1-1; no firm D call. Trimming cost V 0 bases and J 10 bases, with 6 bases left between them. CDR3 size: 10 residues. CDR1 SQVTM and CDR2 ANQGSEA come from the germline V gene. The chain's CDR3 is CSVEDLVAFF. In nucleotides, the CDR3 is TGCAGCGTTGAAGATCTAGTAGCTTTCTTT.

This clonotype was recorded a few times. The chain has TRBV7-3 and TRBJ2-1; D possibly uses TRBD1 or TRBD2 (5 bases each). CDR1 is SGHTA, CDR2 FQGTGA, per germline. Trimming removed 4 bases at V and 2 bases at J, with 15 bases between. The CDR3 runs to 16 residues. In DNA, the CDR3 is TGTGCCAGCAGCTGGGGTCAGGGAGTACCCTACAATGAGCAGTTCTTC. It specifies CASSWGQGVPYNEQFF.

This clonotype came up many times. This chain uses TRBV7-9 with TRBJ2-2; 10 bases are shared with TRBD1. This CDR3 contains 15 residues. After removal of 7 bases from V and 4 bases from J, the junction contained 6 bases not matched to a gene. Germline V lookup: CDR1 SEHNR, CDR2 FQNEAQ (reference sequence). CDR3: CASIPGTGVTGELFF. CDR3 nucleotide sequence: TGTGCCAGCATCCCCGGGACAGGGGTCACCGGGGAGCTGTTTTTT.

The chain employs TRBV20-1 and TRBJ2-3, with 7 bases matching TRBD2. CDR3 length: 14 residues. J gave up 2 bases and V 6 bases, and 8 bases lay outside the gene matches. CDR1 is DFQATT and CDR2 is SNEGSKA in the germline V gene (reference sequence). CDR3 bases: TGCAGTGCATGGGCGGGAGAGAACACAGATACGCAGTATTTT. Protein: CSAWAGENTDTQYF.

This clonotype is medium-sized by share. This sequence joins TRBV6-4 and TRBJ2-3, with 7 bases matching TRBD1. Germline V lookup: CDR1 MRHNA, CDR2 SNTAGT. The CDR3 has 14 residues. The V segment lost 0 bases and the J segment 4 bases; nucleotides outside the gene matches: 1. CDR3 DNA: TGTGCCAGCAGTGACTCAGGGGGCGCAGATACGCAGTATTTT. This sequence encodes CASSDSGGADTQYF.

This chain joins TRBV7-8 and TRBJ2-7, with a possible D match to TRBD2 (7 bases). The CDR3 runs to 14 residues. The V gene lost 10 bases and the J gene lost 2 bases, with 18 bases spanning the gap. Germline lookup yields CDR1 SGHVS and CDR2 FQNEAQ. CDR3 sequence (DNA): TGTGCCACCCAAGCGGGACACGGCGCCTACGAGCAGTACTTC. It is translated as CATQAGHGAYEQYF.

The chain recombines TRBV12-5 with TRBJ2-7, with D hard to call. This CDR3 has 12 amino acids. V shed 7 bases and J shed 6 bases, with 13 bases lying between them. The V gene's germline CDR1 is LGHNT and CDR2 FRNRAP. CDR3 sequence (DNA): TGTGCTAGTGCCGCTAGGTACGGCGAGCAGTACTTC. Translated, it gives CASAARYGEQYF.

This clonotype has only a few counts. The chain uses TRBV5-1 and TRBJ2-6, with D perhaps being TRBD1 or TRBD2 (6 bases each). CDR3 size: 17 residues. The germline V gene encodes CDR1 SGHRS and CDR2 YFSETQ. V dropped 0 bases and J dropped 1 base, with 11 bases sitting between them. The CDR3 DNA sequence: TGCGCCAGCAGCTTGGACAGGGAGGTATCTGGGGCCAACGTCCTGACTTTC. Translation gives CASSLDREVSGANVLTF.

In this sample, this clonotype turned up many times. The chain combines TRBV6-4 with TRBJ2-3; 10 positions match TRBD2. The trim removed 2 bases at V and 4 bases at J, leaving 3 bases unmatched. Germline V gives CDR1 MRHNA, CDR2 SNTAGT. This CDR3 has 15 amino acids. CDR3 protein: CASSDQRGGADTQYF. The CDR3 region has the DNA TGTGCCAGCAGTGACCAGCGGGGGGGGGCAGATACGCAGTATTTT.

This clonotype has only a few counts. The CDR3 DNA sequence: TGCAGTGCTAGAGAGACAGCACTTCCCTACGAGCAGTACTTC. It encodes CSARETALPYEQYF. This chain joins TRBV20-1 and TRBJ2-7; a weak D match, TRBD1 (5 bases). CDR3 size: 14 residues. Germline V gives CDR1 DFQATT, CDR2 SNEGSKA (reference sequence). V lost 0 bases and J lost 2, with 11 bases in between.

V gene TRBV14 combines with J gene TRBJ2-3; unclear D gene. Trimming removed 2 bases at V and 0 bases at J, with 15 bases between. Germline CDR1 reads SGHDN; CDR2 reads FVKESK. The CDR3 is 17 residues long. This chain's CDR3 is CASSQREASRSTDTQYF. DNA of the CDR3: TGTGCCAGCAGCCAACGTGAGGCAAGCAGAAGCACAGATACGCAGTATTTT.

This clonotype has ten or more counts. This chain links TRBV6-5 with TRBJ2-1; a weak D match, TRBD2 (5 bases). Trimming took off 2 bases at V and 7 bases at J, with 12 bases between the two ends. The V gene's germline CDR1 is MNHEY and CDR2 SVGAGI. This CDR3 comprises 14 residues. CDR3 sequence: CASSYGELDNEQFF. CDR3 bases: TGTGCCAGCAGTTACGGGGAGCTTGATAATGAGCAGTTCTTC.

This clonotype showed up many times. CDR3 amino acids: CASIDGTNYGYTF. The DNA for the CDR3 is TGTGCCAGCATCGACGGGACTAACTATGGCTACACCTTC. The chain carries TRBV2 and TRBJ1-2; D gene ambiguous. Germline lookup yields CDR1 SNHLY and CDR2 FYNNEI. Between the trimmed V and J ends, which lost 7 bases and 0 bases, there was a span of 9 bases. The CDR3 contains 13 residues. The whole variable domain, filled in from reference TRBV2 and TRBJ1-2, reads EPEVTQTPSHQVTQMGQEVILRCVPISNHLYFYWYRQILGQKVEFLVSFYNNEISEKSEIFDDQFSVERPDGSNFTLKIRSTKLEDSAMYFCASIDGTNYGYTFGSGTRLTVV.

This chain uses TRBV20-1 with TRBJ2-7; tentative D call: TRBD1 (6 bases). CDR1 and CDR2 from the germline V gene are DFQATT and SNEGSKA (reference sequence). Trimming left V 4 bases short and J 6 bases short, with 10 bases between. This CDR3 contains 11 residues. The CDR3 nucleotides read TGCAGTGCTACCAGGGGTGGCGAGCAGTACTTC. It is translated as CSATRGGEQYF.

The CDR3 loop reads CASSDSMDEQFF. The CDR3 nucleotides are TGTGCCAGTTCTGACTCCATGGATGAGCAGTTCTTC. J is TRBJ2-1 and V is TRBV19; D unclear. V dropped 8 bases and J dropped 8 bases, with 13 bases sitting between them. Germline V CDR1 and CDR2: LNHDA, SQIVND (reference sequence). The CDR3 is 12 residues long.

The rearrangement uses TRBV7-2 and TRBJ2-3, with 7 bases fitting TRBD2. The CDR3 is 15 residues long. Germline CDR1 reads SGHTA; CDR2 reads FQGNSA. V shed 5 bases, J shed 0 bases, and the junction held 5 bases outside the gene matches. The CDR3 DNA reads as TGTGCCAGCAGCATCGTGGGGGGGAGCACAGATACGCAGTATTTT. Encoded protein: CASSIVGGSTDTQYF. The full variable domain, its missing parts supplied by reference TRBV7-2 and TRBJ2-3, is GAGVSQSPSNKVTEKGKDVELRCDPISGHTALYWYRQSLGQGLEFLIYFQGNSAPDKSGLPSDRFSAERTGGSVSTLTIQRTQQEDSAVYLCASSIVGGSTDTQYFGPGTRLTVL.

The rearrangement links TRBV10-1 to TRBJ2-1; 8 bases align to TRBD2. The CDR3 loop spans 14 amino acids. From germline, CDR1 is WNHNN and CDR2 SYGVQD (reference sequence). J gave up 6 bases and V 2 bases, and 3 bases lay outside the gene matches. The CDR3 bases are TGCGCCAGCAGTGAGAGCGGGAGTCCCAATGAGCAGTTCTTC. Translated, it gives CASSESGSPNEQFF.

The V gene is TRBV27, the J gene TRBJ2-3; possible D gene TRBD1, 6 bases. From germline, CDR1 is MNHEY and CDR2 SMNVEV (reference sequence). Trimming removed 4 bases from V and 4 bases from J, with 12 bases in between. This CDR3 is 14 amino acids long. The CDR3 nucleotides read TGTGCCAGCAGTTCACAAACAGGGCCAGATACGCAGTATTTT. Protein sequence: CASSSQTGPDTQYF.

The rearrangement uses TRBV29-1 and TRBJ2-4; D might be TRBD1 (6 bases). V was clipped by 6 bases and J by 6 bases, with 21 bases between them. The CDR3 length is 15 residues. Germline values: CDR1 SQVTM, CDR2 ANQGSEA. The CDR3 DNA follows: TGCAGCGTGGTACCGGTGGGACAAGAAAGAAACATTCAGTACTTC. Protein product: CSVVPVGQERNIQYF.

The chain has TRBV20-1 and TRBJ2-3; 10 bases agree with TRBD1. V lost 5 bases to trimming and J lost 4 bases; unmatched junction nucleotides: 6. This CDR3 has 14 amino acids. Germline V CDR1 and CDR2: DFQATT, SNEGSKA (reference sequence). This CDR3 reads CSAGGQGVADTQYF. In DNA, the CDR3 is TGCAGTGCTGGTGGACAGGGGGTCGCAGATACGCAGTATTTT.